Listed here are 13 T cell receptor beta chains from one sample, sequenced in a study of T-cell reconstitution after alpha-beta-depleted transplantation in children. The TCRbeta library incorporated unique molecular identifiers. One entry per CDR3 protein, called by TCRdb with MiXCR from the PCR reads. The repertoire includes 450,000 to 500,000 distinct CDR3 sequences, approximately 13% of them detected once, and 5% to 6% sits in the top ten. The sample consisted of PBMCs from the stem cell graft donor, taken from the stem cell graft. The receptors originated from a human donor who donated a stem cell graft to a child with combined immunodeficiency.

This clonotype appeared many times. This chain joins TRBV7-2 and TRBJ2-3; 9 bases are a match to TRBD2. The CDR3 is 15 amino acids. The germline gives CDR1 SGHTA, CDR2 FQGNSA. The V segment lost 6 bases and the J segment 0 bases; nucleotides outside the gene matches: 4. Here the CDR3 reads CASSLAGLSTDTQYF. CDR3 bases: TGTGCCAGCAGTCTAGCGGGACTCAGCACAGATACGCAGTATTTT. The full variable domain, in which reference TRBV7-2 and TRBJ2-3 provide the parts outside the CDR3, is GAGVSQSPSNKVTEKGKDVELRCDPISGHTALYWYRQSLGQGLEFLIYFQGNSAPDKSGLPSDRFSAERTGGSVSTLTIQRTQQEDSAVYLCASSLAGLSTDTQYFGPGTRLTVL.

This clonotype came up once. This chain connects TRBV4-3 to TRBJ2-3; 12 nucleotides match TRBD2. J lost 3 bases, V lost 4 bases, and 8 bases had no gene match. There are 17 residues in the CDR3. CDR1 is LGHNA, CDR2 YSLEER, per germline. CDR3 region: CASSPMTSGGVTDTQYF. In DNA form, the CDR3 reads TGCGCCAGCAGCCCGATGACTAGCGGGGGCGTAACAGATACGCAGTATTTT.

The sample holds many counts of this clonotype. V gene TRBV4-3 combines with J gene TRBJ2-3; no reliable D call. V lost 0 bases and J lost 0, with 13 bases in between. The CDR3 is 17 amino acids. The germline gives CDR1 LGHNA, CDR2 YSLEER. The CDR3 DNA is TGCGCCAGCAGCCAAGAGGTCGGCTCTACTAGCACAGATACGCAGTATTTT. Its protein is CASSQEVGSTSTDTQYF.

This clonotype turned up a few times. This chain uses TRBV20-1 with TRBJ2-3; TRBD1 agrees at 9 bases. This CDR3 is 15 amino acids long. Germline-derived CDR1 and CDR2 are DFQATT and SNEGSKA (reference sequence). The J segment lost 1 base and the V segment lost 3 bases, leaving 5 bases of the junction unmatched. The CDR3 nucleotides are TGCAGTGCTAGCTTGGACAGGGGAGGCACAGATACGCAGTATTTT. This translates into CSASLDRGGTDTQYF.

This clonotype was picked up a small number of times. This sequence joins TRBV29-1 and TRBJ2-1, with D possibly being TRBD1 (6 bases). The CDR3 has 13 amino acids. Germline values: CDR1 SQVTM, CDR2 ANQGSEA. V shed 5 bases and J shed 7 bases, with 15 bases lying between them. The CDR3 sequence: CSVNRVLGNEQFF. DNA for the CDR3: TGCAGCGTTAACAGGGTGCTCGGGAATGAGCAGTTCTTC.

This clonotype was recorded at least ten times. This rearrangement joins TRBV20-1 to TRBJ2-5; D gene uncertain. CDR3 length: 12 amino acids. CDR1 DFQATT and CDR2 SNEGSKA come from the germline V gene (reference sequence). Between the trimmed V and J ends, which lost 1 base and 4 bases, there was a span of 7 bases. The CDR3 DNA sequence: TGCAGTGCTAGAGTTCTGTCAGAGACCCAGTACTTC. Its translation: CSARVLSETQYF.

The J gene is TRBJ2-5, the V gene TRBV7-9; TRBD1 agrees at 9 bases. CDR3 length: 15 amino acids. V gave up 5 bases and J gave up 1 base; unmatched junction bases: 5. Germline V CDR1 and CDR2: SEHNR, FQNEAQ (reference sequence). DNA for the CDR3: TGTGCCAGCAGCGTACACAGGGGGCCCCAAGAGACCCAGTACTTC. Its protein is CASSVHRGPQETQYF. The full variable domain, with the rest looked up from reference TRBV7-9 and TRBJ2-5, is DTGVSQNPRHKITKRGQNVTFRCDPISEHNRLYWYRQTLGQGPEFLTYFQNEAQLEKSRLLSDRFSAERPKGSFSTLEIQRTEQGDSAMYLCASSVHRGPQETQYFGPGTRLLVL.

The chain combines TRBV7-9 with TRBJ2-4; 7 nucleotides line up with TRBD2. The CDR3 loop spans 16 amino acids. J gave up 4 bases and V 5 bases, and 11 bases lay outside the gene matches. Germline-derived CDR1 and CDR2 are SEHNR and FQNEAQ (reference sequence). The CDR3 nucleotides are TGTGCCAGCAGCCCCTATCTCAGGGAGGGGAAAAACATTCAGTACTTC. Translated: CASSPYLREGKNIQYF.

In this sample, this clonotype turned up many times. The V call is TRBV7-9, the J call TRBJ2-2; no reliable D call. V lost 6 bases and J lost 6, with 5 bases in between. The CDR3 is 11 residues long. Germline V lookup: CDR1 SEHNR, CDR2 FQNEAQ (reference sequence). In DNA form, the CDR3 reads TGTGCCAGCAGTACTGCCGGGGAGCTGTTTTTT. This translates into CASSTAGELFF. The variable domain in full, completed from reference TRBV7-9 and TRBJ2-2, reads DTGVSQNPRHKITKRGQNVTFRCDPISEHNRLYWYRQTLGQGPEFLTYFQNEAQLEKSRLLSDRFSAERPKGSFSTLEIQRTEQGDSAMYLCASSTAGELFFGEGSRLTVL.

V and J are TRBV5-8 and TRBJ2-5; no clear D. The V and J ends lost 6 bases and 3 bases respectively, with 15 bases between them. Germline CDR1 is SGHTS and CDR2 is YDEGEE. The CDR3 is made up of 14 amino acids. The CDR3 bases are TGTGCCAGCACCCCCCTGGCAGCAGAAGAGACCCAGTACTTC. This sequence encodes CASTPLAAEETQYF.

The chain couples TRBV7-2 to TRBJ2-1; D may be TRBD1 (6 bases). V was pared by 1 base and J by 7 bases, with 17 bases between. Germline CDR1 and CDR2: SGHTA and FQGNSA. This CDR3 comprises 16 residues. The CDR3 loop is CASSLGGQKITNEQFF. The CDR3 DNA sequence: TGTGCCAGCAGCTTAGGTGGACAGAAGATAACGAATGAGCAGTTCTTC.

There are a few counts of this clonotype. The CDR3 DNA follows: TGTGCCAGCAGCTTTTGGTTGAACACTGAAGCTTTCTTT. This encodes CASSFWLNTEAFF. The rearrangement links TRBV7-9 to TRBJ1-1, with D unclear. Germline values: CDR1 SEHNR, CDR2 FQNEAQ (reference sequence). V lost 3 bases to trimming and J lost 0 bases, with 5 bases between them. This CDR3 is built from 13 residues.

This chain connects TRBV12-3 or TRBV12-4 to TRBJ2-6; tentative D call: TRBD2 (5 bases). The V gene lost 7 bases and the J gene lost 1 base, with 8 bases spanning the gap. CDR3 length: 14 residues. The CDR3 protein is CASTTGSGANVLTF. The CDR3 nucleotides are TGTGCCAGCACCACGGGGTCTGGGGCCAACGTCCTGACTTTC.